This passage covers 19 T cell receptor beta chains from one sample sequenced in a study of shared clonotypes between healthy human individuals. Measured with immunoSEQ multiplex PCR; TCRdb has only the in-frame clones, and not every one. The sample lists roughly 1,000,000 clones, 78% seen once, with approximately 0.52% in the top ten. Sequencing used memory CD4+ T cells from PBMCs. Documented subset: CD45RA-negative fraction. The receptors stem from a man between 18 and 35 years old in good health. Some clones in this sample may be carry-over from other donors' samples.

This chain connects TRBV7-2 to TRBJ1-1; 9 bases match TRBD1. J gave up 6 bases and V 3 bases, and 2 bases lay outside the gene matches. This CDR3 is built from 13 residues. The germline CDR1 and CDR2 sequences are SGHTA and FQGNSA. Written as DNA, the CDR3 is TGTGCCAGCAGCTTTGGGACAGGGTCTGAAGCTTTCTTT. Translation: CASSFGTGSEAFF.

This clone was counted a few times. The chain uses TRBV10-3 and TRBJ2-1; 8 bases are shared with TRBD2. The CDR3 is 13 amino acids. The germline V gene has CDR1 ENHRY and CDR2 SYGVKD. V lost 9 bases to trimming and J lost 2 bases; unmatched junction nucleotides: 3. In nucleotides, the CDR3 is TGTGCCATGGGTAGCGGGACCTACAATGAGCAGTTCTTC. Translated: CAMGSGTYNEQFF.

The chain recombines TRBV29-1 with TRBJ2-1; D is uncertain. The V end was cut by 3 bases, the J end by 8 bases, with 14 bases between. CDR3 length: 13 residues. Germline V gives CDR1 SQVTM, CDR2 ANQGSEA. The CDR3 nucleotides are TGCAGCGTTGACGGGCCCAGAAACTATGAGCAGTTCTTC. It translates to CSVDGPRNYEQFF.

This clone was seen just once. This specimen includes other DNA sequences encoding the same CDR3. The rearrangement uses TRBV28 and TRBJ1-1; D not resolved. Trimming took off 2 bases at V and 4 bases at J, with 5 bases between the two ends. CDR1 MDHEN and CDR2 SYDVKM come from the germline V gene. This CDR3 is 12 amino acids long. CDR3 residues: CASSLAGTEAFF. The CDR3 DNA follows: TGTGCCAGCAGTTTAGCCGGCACTGAAGCTTTCTTT.

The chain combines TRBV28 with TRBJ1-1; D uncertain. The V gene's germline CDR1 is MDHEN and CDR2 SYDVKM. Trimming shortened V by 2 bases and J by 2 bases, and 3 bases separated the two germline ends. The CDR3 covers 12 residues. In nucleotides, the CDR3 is TGTGCCAGCAGTTTAATAAACACTGAAGCTTTCTTT. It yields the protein CASSLINTEAFF.

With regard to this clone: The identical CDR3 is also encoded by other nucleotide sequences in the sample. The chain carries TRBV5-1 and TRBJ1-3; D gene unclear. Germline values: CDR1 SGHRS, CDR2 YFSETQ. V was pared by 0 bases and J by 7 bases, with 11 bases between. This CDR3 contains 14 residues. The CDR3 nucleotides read TGCGCCAGCAGCTTGGAAGGGTACGGGAACACCATATATTTT. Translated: CASSLEGYGNTIYF.

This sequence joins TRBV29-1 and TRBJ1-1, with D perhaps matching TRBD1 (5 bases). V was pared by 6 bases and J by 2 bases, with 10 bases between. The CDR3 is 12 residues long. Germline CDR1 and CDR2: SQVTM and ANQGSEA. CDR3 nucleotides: TGCAGCGTGGGGGGTTTTAACACTGAAGCTTTCTTT. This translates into CSVGGFNTEAFF.

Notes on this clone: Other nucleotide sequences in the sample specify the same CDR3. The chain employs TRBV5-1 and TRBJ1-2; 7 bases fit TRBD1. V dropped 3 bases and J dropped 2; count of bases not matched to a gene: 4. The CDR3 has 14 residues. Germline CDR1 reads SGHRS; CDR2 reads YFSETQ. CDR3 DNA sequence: TGCGCCAGCAGCTGGGGACAGATAAACTATGGCTACACCTTC. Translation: CASSWGQINYGYTF.

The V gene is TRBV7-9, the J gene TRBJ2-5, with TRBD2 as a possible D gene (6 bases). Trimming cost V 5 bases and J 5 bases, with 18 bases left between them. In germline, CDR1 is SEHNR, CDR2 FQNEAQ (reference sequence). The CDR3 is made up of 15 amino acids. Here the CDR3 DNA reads TGTGCCAGCAGCAAGCTGGAGGGCCCCGGGGAGACCCAGTACTTC. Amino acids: CASSKLEGPGETQYF.

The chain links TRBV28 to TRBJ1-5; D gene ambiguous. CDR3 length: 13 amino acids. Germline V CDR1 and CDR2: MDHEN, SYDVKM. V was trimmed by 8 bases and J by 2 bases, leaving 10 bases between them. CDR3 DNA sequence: TGTGCCAGCGGCGGCCACGGCAATCAGCCCCAGCATTTT. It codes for CASGGHGNQPQHF. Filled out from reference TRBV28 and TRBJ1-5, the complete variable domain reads DVKVTQSSRYLVKRTGEKVFLECVQDMDHENMFWYRQDPGLGLRLIYFSYDVKMKEKGDIPEGYSVSREKKERFSLILESASTNQTSMYLCASGGHGNQPQHFGDGTRLSIL.

This chain's CDR3 is CASSPDDVRRSYEQYF. The CDR3 DNA reads as TGCGCCAGCAGCCCTGACGACGTGCGTAGGTCCTACGAGCAGTACTTC. This chain connects TRBV5-1 to TRBJ2-7; D ambiguous. This CDR3 spans 16 amino acids. V shed 4 bases and J shed 1 base, with 18 bases lying between them. Germline values: CDR1 SGHRS, CDR2 YFSETQ.

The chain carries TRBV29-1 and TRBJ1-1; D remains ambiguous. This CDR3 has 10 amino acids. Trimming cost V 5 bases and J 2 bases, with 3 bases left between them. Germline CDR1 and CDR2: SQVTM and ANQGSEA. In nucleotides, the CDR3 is TGCAGCGTTCGCAACACTGAAGCTTTCTTT. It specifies CSVRNTEAFF.

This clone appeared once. CDR3 bases: TGTGCCAGCAGTGGGGGACTAGAGGTTCGTGAGCAGTTCTTC. Its translation is CASSGGLEVREQFF. The chain links TRBV6-1 to TRBJ2-1; 8 bases match TRBD2. J was trimmed by 9 bases and V by 4 bases; bases with no gene match: 8. Looked up from germline, CDR1 is MNHNS and CDR2 is SASEGT. The CDR3 runs 14 residues.

This CDR3 is CASSVALAAYEQYF. CDR3 bases: TGTGCCAGCAGCGTAGCCCTAGCGGCTTACGAGCAGTACTTC. The chain recombines TRBV9 with TRBJ2-7; 7 nucleotides match TRBD2. Germline CDR1 reads SGDLS; CDR2 reads YYNGEE. Trimming removed 0 bases from V and 4 bases from J; junction bases left unmatched: 4. There are 14 residues in the CDR3.

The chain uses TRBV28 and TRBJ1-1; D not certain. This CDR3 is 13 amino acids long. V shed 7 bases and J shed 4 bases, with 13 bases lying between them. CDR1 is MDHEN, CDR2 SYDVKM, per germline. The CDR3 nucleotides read TGTGCCAGCATCCAAACGGTAGGCACTGAAGCTTTCTTT. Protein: CASIQTVGTEAFF.

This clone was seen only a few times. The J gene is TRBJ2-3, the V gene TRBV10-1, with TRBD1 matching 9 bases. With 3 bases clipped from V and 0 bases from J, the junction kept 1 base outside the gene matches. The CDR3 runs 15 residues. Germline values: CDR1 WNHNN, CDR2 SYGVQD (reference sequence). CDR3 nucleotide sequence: TGCGCCAGCAGTGACGGGACAGGGAGCACAGATACGCAGTATTTT. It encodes CASSDGTGSTDTQYF.

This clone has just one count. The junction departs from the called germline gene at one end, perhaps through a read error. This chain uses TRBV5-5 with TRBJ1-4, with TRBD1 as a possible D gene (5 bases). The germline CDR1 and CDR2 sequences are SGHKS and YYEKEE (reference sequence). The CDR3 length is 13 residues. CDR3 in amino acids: CASSLGPEGKLLF. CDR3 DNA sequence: TGTGCCAGCAGCTTAGGCCCGGAGGGGAAACTGCTTTTT.

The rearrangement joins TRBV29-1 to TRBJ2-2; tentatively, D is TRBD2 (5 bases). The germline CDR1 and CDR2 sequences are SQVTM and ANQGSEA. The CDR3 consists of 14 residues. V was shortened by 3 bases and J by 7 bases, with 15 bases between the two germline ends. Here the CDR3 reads CSVDSGGFDGELFF. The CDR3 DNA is TGCAGCGTTGATTCCGGAGGATTTGACGGGGAGCTGTTTTTT.

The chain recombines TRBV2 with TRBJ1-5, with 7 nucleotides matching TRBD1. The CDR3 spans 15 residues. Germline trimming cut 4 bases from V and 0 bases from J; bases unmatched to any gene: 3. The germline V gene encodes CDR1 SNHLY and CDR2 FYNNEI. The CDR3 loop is CASSAEGASNQPQHF. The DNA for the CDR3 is TGTGCCAGCAGTGCTGAGGGGGCTAGCAATCAGCCCCAGCATTTT.